Following are 12 T cell receptor beta chains from one sample sequenced in a study of OX40 agonist ivuxolimab in advanced cancers. The protocol was immunoSEQ multiplex PCR, while the TCRdb copy is restricted to in-frame clones and leaves out a portion. The sample includes under 80,000 clones, about 90% of them seen just once. The sequences come from CD4+ or CD8+ T cells sorted from blood, collected in a trial of the OX40 agonist ivuxolimab. Receptors were obtained from an adult with an advanced solid tumor such as melanoma, head and neck, liver or kidney cancer.

The chain joins TRBV11-2 to TRBJ2-1; 10 bases map to TRBD2. The CDR3 has 15 amino acids. CDR1 is SGHAT, CDR2 FQNNGV, per germline. With 1 base clipped from V and 10 bases from J, the junction kept 7 bases outside the gene matches. The CDR3 loop is CASSLVGASGGEQFF. The DNA for the CDR3 is TGTGCCAGCAGCTTAGTGGGTGCTAGCGGGGGAGAGCAGTTCTTC.

This chain uses TRBV7-3 with TRBJ2-1, with D perhaps matching TRBD1 or TRBD2 (5 bases each). The CDR3 extends over 14 amino acids. V gave up 4 bases and J gave up 4 bases, with 11 bases separating them. CDR1 SGHTA and CDR2 FQGTGA come from the germline V gene. CDR3 DNA sequence: TGTGCCAGCAGCTCACCGGGACCTTACAATGAGCAGTTCTTC. Translating gives CASSSPGPYNEQFF. Variable domain in full (rest from reference TRBV7-3 and TRBJ2-1): GAGVSQTPSNKVTEKGKYVELRCDPISGHTALYWYRQSLGQGPEFLIYFQGTGAADDSGLPNDRFFAVRPEGSVSTLKIQRTERGDSAVYLCASSSPGPYNEQFFGPGTRLTVL.

The V call is TRBV7-9, the J call TRBJ2-2; D might be TRBD2 (5 bases). Between the trimmed V and J ends, which lost 2 bases and 0 bases, there was a span of 7 bases. The CDR3 sequence is 15 residues long. The V gene's germline CDR1 is SEHNR and CDR2 FQNEAQ (reference sequence). The CDR3 protein is CASSLRDPNTGELFF. The CDR3 DNA is TGTGCCAGCAGCTTACGGGATCCGAACACCGGGGAGCTGTTTTTT.

This chain connects TRBV5-5 to TRBJ2-7; D unresolved. This CDR3 contains 17 residues. The germline gives CDR1 SGHKS, CDR2 YYEKEE (reference sequence). Trimming stripped 1 base from V and 0 bases from J, with 17 bases between. This chain's CDR3 is CASSLPDIGGPSYEQYF. The CDR3 DNA reads TGTGCCAGCAGCTTGCCGGATATAGGCGGCCCCTCCTACGAGCAGTACTTC.

The rearrangement uses TRBV9 and TRBJ1-6, with TRBD1 matching over 7 bases. The CDR3 loop spans 17 amino acids. Germline V gene data show CDR1 as SGDLS and CDR2 as YYNGEE. V was clipped by 4 bases and J by 1 base; unmatched bases: 8. CDR3 residues: CASSLRGADSYNSPLHF. CDR3 nucleotides: TGTGCCAGCAGCCTCAGGGGGGCTGATTCCTATAATTCACCCCTCCACTTT.

The chain couples TRBV7-2 to TRBJ1-3, with 7 bases fitting TRBD1. Germline V gene lookup returns CDR1 SGHTA and CDR2 FQGNSA. The ends lost 7 bases at V and 0 bases at J; junction bases unmatched: 9. This CDR3 has 16 amino acids. In DNA form, the CDR3 reads TGTGCCAGCACCCCACTGGGACAGCCCTCTGGAAACACCATATATTTT. It codes for CASTPLGQPSGNTIYF.

Remarks on this clone: The sample holds other DNA sequences that translate to the same CDR3. V gene TRBV28 combines with J gene TRBJ1-6; no firm D call. The CDR3 covers 11 residues. The V gene lost 6 bases and the J gene lost 6 bases, with 3 bases spanning the gap. Per germline, CDR1 MDHEN and CDR2 SYDVKM. This CDR3 reads CASRLNSPLHF. Here the CDR3 DNA reads TGTGCCAGCAGACTTAATTCACCCCTCCACTTT.

This chain links TRBV19 with TRBJ2-7; 7 nucleotides line up with TRBD1. The V gene end was trimmed by 8 bases and the J gene end by 4 bases; junction bases not matched to a gene: 14. This CDR3 is built from 15 residues. The germline V gene has CDR1 LNHDA and CDR2 SQIVND (reference sequence). The CDR3 DNA sequence: TGTGCCAGTTCGGACTCCGGGACAGTAAATTACGAGCAGTACTTC. Amino acid sequence: CASSDSGTVNYEQYF.

The rearrangement joins TRBV7-2 to TRBJ1-5; D gene unclear. The length of the CDR3 is 16 residues. V shed 1 base and J shed 1 base, with 11 bases lying between them. Germline CDR1 SGHTA, CDR2 FQGNSA. CDR3 coding DNA: TGTGCCAGCAGCTTAGGAGAAGGGCTCAGCAATCAGCCCCAGCATTTT. The encoded protein is CASSLGEGLSNQPQHF.

In its sample, this clone was seen a few times. The chain recombines TRBV20-1 with TRBJ1-4, with D uncertain. The V and J ends lost 5 bases and 5 bases respectively, with 6 bases between them. This CDR3 has 11 amino acids. Looked up from germline, CDR1 is DFQATT and CDR2 is SNEGSKA (reference sequence). The CDR3 sequence: CSAYINEKLFF. DNA for the CDR3: TGCAGTGCTTACATAAATGAAAAACTGTTTTTT.

This chain uses TRBV27 with TRBJ1-2, with D possibly TRBD1 on 5 matching bases. The germline V gene encodes CDR1 MNHEY and CDR2 SMNVEV (reference sequence). The CDR3 consists of 12 residues. The V and J ends lost 7 bases and 7 bases respectively, with 13 bases between them. The CDR3 DNA sequence: TGTGCCAGCACCTCCGGGGGTCGTGGCTACACCTTC. The encoded protein is CASTSGGRGYTF.

As DNA, the CDR3 is TGTGCCAGTTCGAAAGGACAATTGGGTGGCTACACCTTC. Translated, it gives CASSKGQLGGYTF. The chain joins TRBV19 to TRBJ1-2, with D possibly matching TRBD1 (5 bases). This CDR3 is 13 amino acids long. Between the trimmed V and J ends, which lost 8 bases and 7 bases, there was a span of 17 bases. Germline V gene sequence: CDR1 LNHDA, CDR2 SQIVND (reference sequence).